This TCR beta chain was sequenced for a study of Ad26.COV2.S vaccination and SARS-CoV-2 variants. Documented treatment: roughly 20 received Ad26.COV2.S at low or high dose, single or two shots; five or six received placebo; per-sample allocation not given. The samples were gathered on day 63 after the first injection of vaccine or placebo. The repertoire was sequenced with immunoSEQ multiplex PCR; TCRdb's copy has only in-frame clones and lacks some. The table shows hundreds of thousands of clones, with more than 80% occurring only once. This CDR3 is 15 amino acids long. V lost 1 base to trimming and J lost 7 bases, with 14 bases between them. CDR1 and CDR2 (germline): SGHNT, YYREEE (reference sequence).

The chain combines TRBV5-4 with TRBJ2-2; D possibly corresponds to TRBD1 (6 bases). The sequences come from peripheral blood, collected in a trial of Ad26.COV2.S vaccine versus placebo. The clonotype comes from a person aged 18-60 years who received the Ad26.COV2.S COVID-19 vaccine or a placebo. This CDR3 is CASSLSNFRGGELFF. CDR3 DNA sequence: TGTGCCAGCAGCTTGTCGAACTTCAGGGGCGGGGAGCTGTTTTTT.